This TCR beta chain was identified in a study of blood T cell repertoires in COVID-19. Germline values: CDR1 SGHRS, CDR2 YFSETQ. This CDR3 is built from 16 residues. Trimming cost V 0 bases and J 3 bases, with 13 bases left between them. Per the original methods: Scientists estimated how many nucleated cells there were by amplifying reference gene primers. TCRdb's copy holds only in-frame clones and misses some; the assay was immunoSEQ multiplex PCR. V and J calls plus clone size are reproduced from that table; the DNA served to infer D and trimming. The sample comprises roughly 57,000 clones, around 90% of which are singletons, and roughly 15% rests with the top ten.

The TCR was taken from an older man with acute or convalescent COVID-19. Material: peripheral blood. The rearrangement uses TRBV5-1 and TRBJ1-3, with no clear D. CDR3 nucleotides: TGCGCCAGCAGCTTGGCGGGGATCTCTCTTGGAAACACCATATATTTT. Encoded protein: CASSLAGISLGNTIYF.